Shown below are 8 T cell receptor beta chains from a single sample sequenced in a study of control samples from healthy donors and cancer patients. Method: immunoSEQ multiplex PCR; TCRdb's copy keeps in-frame clones and lacks some. The table lists roughly 76,000 clones, around 95% of them singletons, with around 6.4% in the top ten. The sequenced sample was blood. The source of these receptors is a woman aged 35 to 49 in good health.

This clone showed up just once. The chain is built from TRBV7-9 and TRBJ1-1; tentatively, D is TRBD1 (5 bases). Germline CDR1 reads SEHNR; CDR2 reads FQNEAQ (reference sequence). The CDR3 contains 15 residues. V was trimmed by 5 bases and J by 1 base, leaving 14 bases between them. The CDR3 bases are TGTGCCAGCAGCACTATTGACAGTCCGAACACTGAAGCTTTCTTT. Encoded protein: CASSTIDSPNTEAFF.

This clone showed up just a few times. The rearrangement joins TRBV6-5 to TRBJ1-1; no clear D gene. V was cut by 3 bases and J by 5 bases, with 10 bases left in between. Per the germline V gene, CDR1 is MNHEY and CDR2 is SVGAGI. The CDR3 contains 13 residues. The CDR3 spells CASSYNPRTEAFF. In DNA, the CDR3 is TGTGCCAGCAGTTATAATCCGAGGACTGAAGCTTTCTTT.

This chain connects TRBV5-1 to TRBJ1-1, with D possibly being TRBD1 (5 bases). Trimming cost V 2 bases and J 2 bases, with 10 bases left between them. Germline V lookup: CDR1 SGHRS, CDR2 YFSETQ. This CDR3 region has 14 residues. The CDR3 is CASSFRQPNTEAFF. The CDR3 region has the DNA TGCGCCAGCAGCTTCAGACAGCCCAACACTGAAGCTTTCTTT.

This clone was counted between two and nine times. The V call is TRBV30, the J call TRBJ2-7; 9 bases are a match to TRBD2. This CDR3 contains 16 residues. Germline V gene lookup returns CDR1 GTSNPN and CDR2 SVGIG (reference sequence). J gave up 3 bases and V 4 bases, and 13 bases lay outside the gene matches. The CDR3 is CAWTPTGAGGSYEQYF. DNA of the CDR3: TGTGCCTGGACCCCAACGGGAGCGGGGGGAAGCTACGAGCAGTACTTC.

The chain combines TRBV5-1 with TRBJ2-7, with TRBD2 as a possible D gene (5 bases). This CDR3 has 16 amino acids. Germline lookup yields CDR1 SGHRS and CDR2 YFSETQ. V lost 7 bases and J lost 2, with 22 bases in between. CDR3 DNA sequence: TGCGCCAGCGCCTTGTCAGACGGGCTAGCTCCCTACGAGCAGTACTTC. As protein: CASALSDGLAPYEQYF.

This rearrangement joins TRBV29-1 to TRBJ1-1; no definite D call. Looked up from germline, CDR1 is SQVTM and CDR2 is ANQGSEA. The CDR3 runs to 14 residues. Between the trimmed V and J ends, which lost 5 bases and 2 bases, there was a span of 15 bases. CDR3: CSVPHPDGNTEAFF. Written as DNA, the CDR3 is TGCAGCGTTCCTCACCCGGACGGTAACACTGAAGCTTTCTTT.

The chain has TRBV11-1 and TRBJ1-1; D is uncertain. Germline-derived CDR1 and CDR2 are SGHAT and FQDESV (reference sequence). Trimming took off 1 base at V and 8 bases at J, with 20 bases between the two ends. The CDR3 contains 16 residues. The DNA for the CDR3 is TGTGCCAGCAGCTTAGAAAGATCGAGCTACCAGAGCGAAGCTTTCTTT. This codes for CASSLERSSYQSEAFF.

The chain couples TRBV5-1 to TRBJ2-7; no definite D call. Trimming removed 0 bases at V and 4 bases at J, with 11 bases between. Germline V lookup: CDR1 SGHRS, CDR2 YFSETQ. This CDR3 is built from 14 residues. The CDR3 DNA sequence: TGCGCCAGCAGCTTGGTACTTAACTCATACGAGCAGTACTTC. This encodes CASSLVLNSYEQYF.